This T cell receptor beta chain was identified during a study of blood T cell repertoires in COVID-19. The CDR3 contains 13 residues. V lost 5 bases, J lost 6 bases, and 13 bases lay in between. Per the germline V gene, CDR1 is MNHEY and CDR2 is SMNVEV (reference sequence). TCRdb's copy holds only in-frame clones and misses some; the assay was immunoSEQ multiplex PCR. The sample has 220,000 or so clones; around 83% are singletons. The rearrangement uses TRBV27 and TRBJ1-2; D unresolved. This sequence was found in a woman aged 40 to 50 who had recovered from COVID-19. The sequencing sample was made of PBMCs or T cells enriched from blood (not recorded which). The CDR3 region has the DNA TGTGCCAGCAGTCCTGCGGCCCTTAATGGCTACACCTTC. Translation gives CASSPAALNGYTF.